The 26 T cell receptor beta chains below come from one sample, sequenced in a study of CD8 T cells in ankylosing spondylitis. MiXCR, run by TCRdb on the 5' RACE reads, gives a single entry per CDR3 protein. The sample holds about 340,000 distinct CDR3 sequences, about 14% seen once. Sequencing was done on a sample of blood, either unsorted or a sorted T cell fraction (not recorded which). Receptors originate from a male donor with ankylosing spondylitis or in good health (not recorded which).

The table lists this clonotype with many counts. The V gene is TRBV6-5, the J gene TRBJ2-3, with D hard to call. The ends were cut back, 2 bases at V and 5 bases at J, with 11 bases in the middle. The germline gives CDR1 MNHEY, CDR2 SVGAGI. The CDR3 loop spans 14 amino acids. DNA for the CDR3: TGTGCCAGCAGTTACGGGCAGATAGGAGATACGCAGTATTTT. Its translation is CASSYGQIGDTQYF.

CDR3: CSARVSATDTQYF. The CDR3 coding sequence is TGCAGTGCTAGAGTTTCGGCCACAGATACGCAGTATTTT. The V gene is TRBV20-1, the J gene TRBJ2-3; no clear D. V lost 1 base to trimming and J lost 2 bases, with 7 bases between them. The CDR3 is 13 amino acids. The V gene's germline CDR1 is DFQATT and CDR2 SNEGSKA (reference sequence).

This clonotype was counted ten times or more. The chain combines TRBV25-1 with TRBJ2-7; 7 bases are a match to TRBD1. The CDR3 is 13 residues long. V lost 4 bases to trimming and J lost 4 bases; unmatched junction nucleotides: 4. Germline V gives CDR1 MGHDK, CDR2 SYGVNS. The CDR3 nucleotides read TGTGCCAGCAGTGTACCGGGACAGTACGAGCAGTACTTC. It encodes CASSVPGQYEQYF.

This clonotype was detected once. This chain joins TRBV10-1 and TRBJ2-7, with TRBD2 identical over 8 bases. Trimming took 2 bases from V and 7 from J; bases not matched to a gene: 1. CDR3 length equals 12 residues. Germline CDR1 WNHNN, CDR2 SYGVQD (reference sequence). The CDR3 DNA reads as TGCGCCAGCAGTGAGGCTAGCGGGGAGCAGTACTTC. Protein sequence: CASSEASGEQYF.

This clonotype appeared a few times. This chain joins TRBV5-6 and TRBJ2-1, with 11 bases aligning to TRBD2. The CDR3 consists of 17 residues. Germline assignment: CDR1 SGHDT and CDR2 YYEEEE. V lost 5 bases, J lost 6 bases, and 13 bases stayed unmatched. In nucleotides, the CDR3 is TGTGCCAGCAGGCCGGGTAGCGGGGGGGTTAAATTCAATGAGCAGTTCTTC. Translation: CASRPGSGGVKFNEQFF.

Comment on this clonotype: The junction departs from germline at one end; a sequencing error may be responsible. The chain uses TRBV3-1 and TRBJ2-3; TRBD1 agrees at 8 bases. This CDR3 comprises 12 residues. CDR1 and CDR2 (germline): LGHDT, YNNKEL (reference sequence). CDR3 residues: CAISLTGATQYF. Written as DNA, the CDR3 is TGTGCCATCAGCCTGACAGGGGCAACGCAGTATTTT.

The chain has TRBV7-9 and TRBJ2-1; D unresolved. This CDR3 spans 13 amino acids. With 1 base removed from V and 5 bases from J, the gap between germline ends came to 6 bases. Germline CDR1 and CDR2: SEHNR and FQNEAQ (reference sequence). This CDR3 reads CASSLESHNEQFF. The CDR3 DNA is TGTGCCAGCAGCTTAGAGTCCCACAATGAGCAGTTCTTC.

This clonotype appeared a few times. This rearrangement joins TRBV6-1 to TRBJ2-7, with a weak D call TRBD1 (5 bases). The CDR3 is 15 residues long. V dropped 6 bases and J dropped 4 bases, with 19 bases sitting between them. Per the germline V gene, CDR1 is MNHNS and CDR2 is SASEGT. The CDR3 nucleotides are TGTGCCAGCAGGAATGACCCGCCCAAGGGGTACGAGCAGTACTTC. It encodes CASRNDPPKGYEQYF.

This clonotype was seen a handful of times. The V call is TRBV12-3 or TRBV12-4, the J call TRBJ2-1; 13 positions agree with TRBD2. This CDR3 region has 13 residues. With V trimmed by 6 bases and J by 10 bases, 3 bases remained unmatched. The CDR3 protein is CASRGLAGMEQFF. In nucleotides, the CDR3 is TGTGCCAGCAGGGGACTAGCGGGAATGGAGCAGTTCTTC.

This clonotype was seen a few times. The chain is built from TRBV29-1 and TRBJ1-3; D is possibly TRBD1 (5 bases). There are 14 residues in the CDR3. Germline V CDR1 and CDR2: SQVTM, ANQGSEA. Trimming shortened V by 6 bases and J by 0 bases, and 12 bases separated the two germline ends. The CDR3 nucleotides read TGCAGCGTAGACGCAGGGAGCTCTGGAAACACCATATATTTT. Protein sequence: CSVDAGSSGNTIYF. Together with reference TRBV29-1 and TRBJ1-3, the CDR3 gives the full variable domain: SAVISQKPSRDICQRGTSLTIQCQVDSQVTMMFWYRQQPGQSLTLIATANQGSEATYESGFVIDKFPISRPNLTFSTLTVSNMSPEDSSIYLCSVDAGSSGNTIYFGEGSWLTVV.

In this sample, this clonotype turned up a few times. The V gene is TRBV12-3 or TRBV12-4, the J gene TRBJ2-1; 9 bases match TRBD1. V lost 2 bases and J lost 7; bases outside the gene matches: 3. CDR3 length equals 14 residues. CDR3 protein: CASSLMGQGNEQFF. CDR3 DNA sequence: TGTGCCAGCAGTTTAATGGGACAGGGTAATGAGCAGTTCTTC.

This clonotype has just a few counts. The CDR3 spells CASIVDRDTEAFF. For the CDR3, the DNA is TGCGCCAGCATCGTTGACAGGGACACTGAAGCTTTCTTT. The V and J genes are TRBV10-2 and TRBJ1-1; 7 nucleotides align to TRBD1. There are 13 residues in the CDR3. With V trimmed by 7 bases and J by 3 bases, 5 bases remained unmatched. Germline V gene lookup returns CDR1 WSHSY and CDR2 SAAADI.

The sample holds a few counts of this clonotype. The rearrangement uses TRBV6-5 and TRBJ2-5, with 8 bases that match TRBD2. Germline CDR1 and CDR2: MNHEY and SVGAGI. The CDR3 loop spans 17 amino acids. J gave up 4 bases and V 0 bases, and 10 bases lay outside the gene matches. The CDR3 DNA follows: TGTGCCAGCAGTTACTCGACAAGCGGGAGTATTGGAGAGACCCAGTACTTC. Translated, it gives CASSYSTSGSIGETQYF.

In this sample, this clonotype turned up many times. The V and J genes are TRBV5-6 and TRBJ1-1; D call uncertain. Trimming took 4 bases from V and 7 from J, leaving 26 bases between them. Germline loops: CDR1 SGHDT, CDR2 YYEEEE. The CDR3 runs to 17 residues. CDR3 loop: CASSILLRAKSVGEAFF. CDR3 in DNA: TGTGCCAGCAGCATCCTCCTCAGAGCAAAGAGTGTCGGTGAAGCTTTCTTT.

This CDR3 is CATSSGTSSTDTQYF. The CDR3 region has the DNA TGTGCCACCAGCTCCGGGACTTCGAGCACAGATACGCAGTATTTT. The gene calls are TRBV15 and TRBJ2-3; a weak D match, TRBD2 (6 bases). Germline values: CDR1 LNHNV, CDR2 YYDKDF (reference sequence). CDR3 length: 15 residues. V was shortened by 5 bases and J by 0 bases, with 12 bases between the two germline ends. Drawing the rest from reference TRBV15 and TRBJ2-3, the complete variable domain is DAMVIQNPRYQVTQFGKPVTLSCSQTLNHNVMYWYQQKSSQAPKLLFHYYDKDFNNEADTPDNFQSRRPNTSFCFLDIRSPGLGDTAMYLCATSSGTSSTDTQYFGPGTRLTVL.

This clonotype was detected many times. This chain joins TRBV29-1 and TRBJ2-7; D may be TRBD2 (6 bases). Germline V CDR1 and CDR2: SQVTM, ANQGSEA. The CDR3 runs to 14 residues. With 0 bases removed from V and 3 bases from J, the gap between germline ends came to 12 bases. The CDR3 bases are TGCAGCGTTGAAGAAACGGAGGGCCTCTACGAGCAGTACTTC. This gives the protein CSVEETEGLYEQYF.

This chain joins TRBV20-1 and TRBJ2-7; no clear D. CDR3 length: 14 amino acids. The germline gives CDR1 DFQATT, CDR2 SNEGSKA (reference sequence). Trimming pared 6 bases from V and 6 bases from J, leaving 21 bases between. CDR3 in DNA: TGCAGTGCCATTTTGGTCGGCAGCCCGGGCGAGCAGTACTTC. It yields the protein CSAILVGSPGEQYF.

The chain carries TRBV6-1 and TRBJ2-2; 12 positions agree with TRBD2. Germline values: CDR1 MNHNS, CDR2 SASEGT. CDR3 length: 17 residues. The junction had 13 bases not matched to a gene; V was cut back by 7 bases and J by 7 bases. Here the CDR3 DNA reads TGTGCCAGCACCGACGGACTAGCGGGAATCAGGGGCGGGGAGCTGTTTTTT. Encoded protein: CASTDGLAGIRGGELFF.

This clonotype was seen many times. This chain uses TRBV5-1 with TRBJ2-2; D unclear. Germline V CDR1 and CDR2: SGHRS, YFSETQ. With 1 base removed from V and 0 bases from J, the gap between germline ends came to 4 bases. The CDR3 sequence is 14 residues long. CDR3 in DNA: TGCGCCAGCAGCTTGAGCCCGAACACCGGGGAGCTGTTTTTT. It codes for CASSLSPNTGELFF. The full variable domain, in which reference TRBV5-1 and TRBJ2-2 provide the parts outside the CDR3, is KAGVTQTPRYLIKTRGQQVTLSCSPISGHRSVSWYQQTPGQGLQFLFEYFSETQRNKGNFPGRFSGRQFSNSRSEMNVSTLELGDSALYLCASSLSPNTGELFFGEGSRLTVL.

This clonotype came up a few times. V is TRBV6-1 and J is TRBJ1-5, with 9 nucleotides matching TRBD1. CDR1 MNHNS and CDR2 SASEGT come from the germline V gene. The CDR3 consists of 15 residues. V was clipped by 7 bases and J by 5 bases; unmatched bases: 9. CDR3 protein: CASTLTGGGDQPQHF. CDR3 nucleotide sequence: TGTGCCAGCACCCTGACAGGGGGTGGAGATCAGCCCCAGCATTTT.

CDR3 DNA: TGCGCCAGCAGCTTGTTTGAAGCAACCTACGAGCAGTACTTC. As protein: CASSLFEATYEQYF. This rearrangement joins TRBV5-1 to TRBJ2-7; no reliable D call. Germline V gives CDR1 SGHRS, CDR2 YFSETQ. CDR3 length equals 14 residues. V lost 1 base and J lost 2, with 10 bases in between.

CDR3 region: CAISEGSRPSGRPGELFF. CDR3 sequence (DNA): TGTGCCATCAGTGAAGGTTCGCGGCCTAGCGGGAGACCCGGGGAGCTGTTTTTT. The chain carries TRBV10-3 and TRBJ2-2; 10 nucleotides line up with TRBD2. CDR1 is ENHRY and CDR2 is SYGVKD in the germline V gene. The CDR3 contains 18 residues. Trimming at V came to 3 bases and at J to 6 bases, leaving 13 bases not matched to a gene.

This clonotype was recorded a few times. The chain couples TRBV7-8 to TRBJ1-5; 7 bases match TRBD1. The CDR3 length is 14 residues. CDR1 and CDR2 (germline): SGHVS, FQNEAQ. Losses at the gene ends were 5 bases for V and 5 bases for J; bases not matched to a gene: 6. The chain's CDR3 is CASSQSRGDQPQHF. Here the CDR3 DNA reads TGTGCCAGCAGCCAATCCAGGGGGGATCAGCCCCAGCATTTT.

The CDR3 region is CASSYSIGDTDTQYF. The CDR3 DNA follows: TGTGCCAGCAGTTACTCGATCGGGGATACAGATACGCAGTATTTT. The V call is TRBV6-5, the J call TRBJ2-3, with D maybe TRBD2 (5 bases). CDR1 MNHEY and CDR2 SVGAGI come from the germline V gene. The V gene lost 0 bases and the J gene lost 3 bases, with 10 bases spanning the gap. The CDR3 length is 15 residues.

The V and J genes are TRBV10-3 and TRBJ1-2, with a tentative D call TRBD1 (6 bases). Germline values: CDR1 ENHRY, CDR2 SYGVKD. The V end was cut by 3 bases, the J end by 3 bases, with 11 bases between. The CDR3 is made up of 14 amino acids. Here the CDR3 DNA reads TGTGCCATCAGTGATCAGGGGTTCTACTATGGCTACACCTTC. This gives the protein CAISDQGFYYGYTF.

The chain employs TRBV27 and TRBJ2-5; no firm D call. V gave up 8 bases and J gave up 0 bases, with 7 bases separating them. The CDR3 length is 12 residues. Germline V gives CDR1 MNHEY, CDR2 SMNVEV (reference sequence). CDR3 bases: TGTGCCAGCCGTGGTTACCAAGAGACCCAGTACTTC. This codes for CASRGYQETQYF.